The 18 T cell receptor beta chains given below trace back to one sample, sequenced in a study of blood T cell repertoires in COVID-19. Profiling relied on immunoSEQ multiplex PCR, and the TCRdb table lists in-frame clones only, not all of them. The table has approximately 220,000 clones, 65% to 85% seen once. Sequenced: peripheral blood. These receptors originate from a woman of 80 years or more with acute or convalescent COVID-19.

CDR3 protein: CASSLRGLPNTEAFF. The CDR3 region has the DNA TGTGCCAGCAGCTTGCGGGGACTCCCGAACACTGAAGCTTTCTTT. V usage is TRBV5-6 and J usage is TRBJ1-1, with D perhaps TRBD1 (5 bases). The CDR3 has 15 residues. Trimming removed 1 base from V and 1 base from J, with 11 bases in between. The V gene's germline CDR1 is SGHDT and CDR2 YYEEEE.

CDR3 amino acids: CASSLGRGYGYTF. The CDR3 DNA is TGCGCCAGCAGCTTGGGCCGGGGGTATGGCTACACCTTC. The V call is TRBV5-1, the J call TRBJ1-2; D perhaps matches TRBD1 (5 bases). Germline values: CDR1 SGHRS, CDR2 YFSETQ. The V gene lost 0 bases and the J gene lost 5 bases, with 8 bases spanning the gap. The CDR3 is made up of 13 amino acids. Full variable domain (missing parts from reference TRBV5-1 and TRBJ1-2): KAGVTQTPRYLIKTRGQQVTLSCSPISGHRSVSWYQQTPGQGLQFLFEYFSETQRNKGNFPGRFSGRQFSNSRSEMNVSTLELGDSALYLCASSLGRGYGYTFGSGTRLTVV.

J is TRBJ2-1 and V is TRBV3-1 (or the pseudogene TRBV3-2); TRBD2 agrees at 14 bases. The CDR3 is 15 residues long. From germline, CDR1 is LGHDT and CDR2 YNNKEL (reference sequence). Trimming took 4 bases from V and 10 from J; bases not matched to a gene: 6. The chain's CDR3 is CASSLGTSGSSEQFF. The CDR3 coding sequence is TGTGCCAGCAGCCTCGGGACTAGCGGGAGTTCCGAGCAGTTCTTC.

The table lists this clone with a few counts. This chain uses TRBV6-5 with TRBJ1-2; D unresolved. V dropped 2 bases and J dropped 10 bases, with 23 bases sitting between them. The CDR3 has 16 residues. Germline values: CDR1 MNHEY, CDR2 SVGAGI. In DNA, the CDR3 is TGTGCCAGCAGTTACAACTCCCGGGGTGGACTGGGAGACTACACCTTC. This translates into CASSYNSRGGLGDYTF.

The V gene is TRBV19, the J gene TRBJ1-1; D not resolved. Trimming removed 5 bases from V and 0 bases from J, with 16 bases in between. The CDR3 loop spans 16 amino acids. Germline-derived CDR1 and CDR2 are LNHDA and SQIVND (reference sequence). The CDR3 loop reads CASSPLGEVMNTEAFF. CDR3 DNA sequence: TGTGCCAGTAGTCCCCTAGGCGAGGTGATGAACACTGAAGCTTTCTTT.

The sample holds many counts of this clone. Different DNA sequences within this sample yield the same CDR3. This rearrangement joins TRBV7-8 to TRBJ2-7; possible D gene TRBD1, 6 bases. Germline loops: CDR1 SGHVS, CDR2 FQNEAQ. The CDR3 covers 14 residues. Trimming took off 0 bases at V and 2 bases at J, with 8 bases between the two ends. The CDR3, as DNA: TGTGCCAGCAGCTTAGCGGGGGCTGCCTACGAGCAGTACTTC. Protein product: CASSLAGAAYEQYF.

This chain links TRBV28 with TRBJ2-2; D call uncertain. Germline V gene lookup returns CDR1 MDHEN and CDR2 SYDVKM. There are 15 residues in the CDR3. With 5 bases removed from V and 1 base from J, the gap between germline ends came to 11 bases. CDR3 DNA sequence: TGTGCCAGCAGTCCGCAGTACAAGAACACCGGGGAGCTGTTTTTT. Its translation: CASSPQYKNTGELFF.

This chain connects TRBV11-2 to TRBJ1-3; 9 bases are shared with TRBD1. Trimming removed 5 bases from V and 2 bases from J; junction bases left unmatched: 4. CDR1 SGHAT and CDR2 FQNNGV come from the germline V gene. The CDR3 extends over 15 amino acids. The CDR3 region has the DNA TGTGCCAGCAGCCGTTACAGGGGGCCTGGAAACACCATATATTTT. It is translated as CASSRYRGPGNTIYF.

The chain recombines TRBV28 with TRBJ2-7, with TRBD1 matching 9 bases. CDR1 MDHEN and CDR2 SYDVKM come from the germline V gene. With 6 bases clipped from V and 7 bases from J, the junction kept 13 bases outside the gene matches. The CDR3 has 15 residues. DNA of the CDR3: TGTGCCAGCAGGATGGGTGGGACAGGGTTCGGGGAGCAGTACTTC. This gives the protein CASRMGGTGFGEQYF.

This clone was seen a few times. V is TRBV28 and J is TRBJ1-3; a weak D match, TRBD1 (5 bases). The germline V and J ends were trimmed by 4 bases and 4 bases, with 14 bases remaining between them. The germline CDR1 and CDR2 sequences are MDHEN and SYDVKM. The CDR3 length is 15 residues. CDR3 residues: CASSSLSGAGNTIYF. Written as DNA, the CDR3 is TGTGCCAGCAGTTCTTTAAGCGGGGCCGGAAACACCATATATTTT.

This chain links TRBV6-5 with TRBJ2-2; a possible D gene is TRBD1 (5 bases). This CDR3 region has 14 residues. Deletions cut 6 bases from V and 5 bases from J, with 13 bases between. From germline, CDR1 is MNHEY and CDR2 SVGAGI. CDR3: CASSQQAGTGELFF. In DNA form, the CDR3 reads TGTGCCAGCAGCCAACAGGCCGGGACCGGGGAGCTGTTTTTT.

This clone has only a few counts. The chain couples TRBV14 to TRBJ2-1; D is possibly TRBD2 (5 bases). Trimming pared 5 bases from V and 0 bases from J, leaving 8 bases between. The CDR3 is made up of 14 amino acids. In germline, CDR1 is SGHDN, CDR2 FVKESK. Here the CDR3 DNA reads TGTGCCAGCAGCTTCACTAGCTCCTACAATGAGCAGTTCTTC. The encoded protein is CASSFTSSYNEQFF.

The chain employs TRBV19 and TRBJ2-1; 9 bases fit TRBD2. J gave up 0 bases and V 4 bases, and 4 bases lay outside the gene matches. Germline CDR1 LNHDA, CDR2 SQIVND (reference sequence). The CDR3 is 16 residues long. The CDR3 sequence is CASSKRSGSSYNEQFF. The CDR3 DNA reads as TGTGCCAGTAGTAAACGTAGCGGGAGCTCCTACAATGAGCAGTTCTTC.

CDR3 loop: CASGQGPGNTIYF. DNA for the CDR3: TGTGCCAGCGGACAGGGCCCTGGAAACACCATATATTTT. This sequence joins TRBV6-1 and TRBJ1-3; 8 positions agree with TRBD1. The CDR3 consists of 13 residues. Per germline, CDR1 MNHNS and CDR2 SASEGT. The V gene end was trimmed by 8 bases and the J gene end by 2 bases; junction bases not matched to a gene: 2.

The chain has TRBV2 and TRBJ2-3; weak D call: TRBD1 (6 bases). CDR3 length equals 14 residues. The V end was cut by 6 bases, the J end by 1 base, with 11 bases between. The germline V gene encodes CDR1 SNHLY and CDR2 FYNNEI. This CDR3 reads CASRRTEGTDTQYF. In DNA, the CDR3 is TGTGCCAGCAGACGGACAGAGGGCACAGATACGCAGTATTTT.

The chain is built from TRBV7-2 and TRBJ1-1, with D tentatively TRBD1 (5 bases). The germline V and J ends were trimmed by 5 bases and 1 base, with 17 bases remaining between them. The CDR3 totals 16 residues. CDR1 and CDR2 from the germline V gene are SGHTA and FQGNSA. The CDR3 DNA reads TGTGCCAGCAGCCCCCAATCGACAGCGTGGAACACTGAAGCTTTCTTT. Translated: CASSPQSTAWNTEAFF.

V usage is TRBV30 and J usage is TRBJ1-1; a weak D match, TRBD1 (5 bases). The V end lost 4 bases, the J end lost 3 bases, and 12 bases lay between the germline ends. This CDR3 is built from 13 residues. The germline V gene encodes CDR1 GTSNPN and CDR2 SVGIG (reference sequence). The CDR3 region is CAWTPPGDTEAFF. In DNA, the CDR3 is TGTGCCTGGACCCCGCCGGGGGACACTGAAGCTTTCTTT.

This sequence joins TRBV2 and TRBJ1-3, with 8 bases fitting TRBD1. The germline V gene has CDR1 SNHLY and CDR2 FYNNEI. V trimming: 3 bases; J trimming: 0 bases; junction bases outside the gene matches: 4. The CDR3 contains 16 residues. CDR3 region: CASSDRDRSSGNTIYF. CDR3 DNA: TGTGCCAGCAGTGATCGGGACAGGAGCTCTGGAAACACCATATATTTT.